A selection of T cell receptor beta chains follows, all from one sample in a study of blood T cell repertoires in COVID-19. Here immunoSEQ multiplex PCR was the method, and the copy in TCRdb shows in-frame clones only, minus some. In the table there are about 94,000 clones, about 80% of which are singletons. The sample consisted of peripheral blood. These TCRs come from a human donor in a cohort sampled during active COVID-19. The CDR3 runs from the conserved cysteine through the conserved F or W. D genes are given only for firm matches. Not all rows give a size; the values are once, few, many and, for expanded clones, a class.

J: TRBJ2-7; size: -; V: TRBV5-1; D: TRBD2; CDR3: CASTLAVGLSYEQYF; DNA: TGCGCCAGCACCCTAGCGGTAGGCCTTTCCTACGAGCAGTACTTC
J: TRBJ2-7; size: -; V: TRBV7-2; D: TRBD1; CDR3: CASSWTGYEQYF; DNA: TGTGCCAGCAGCTGGACAGGCTACGAGCAGTACTTC
J: TRBJ2-1; size: -; V: TRBV7-8; D: -; CDR3: CASSSRGGQGSDEQFF; DNA: TGTGCCAGCAGCTCCCGCGGAGGGCAAGGGTCTGATGAGCAGTTCTTC
J: TRBJ2-7; size: many; V: TRBV27; D: TRBD2; CDR3: CASSLTGGPEEQYF; DNA: TGTGCCAGCAGTTTAACGGGAGGGCCTGAAGAGCAGTACTTC
J: TRBJ1-1; size: -; V: TRBV28; D: -; CDR3: CASSLGQPGAEAFF; DNA: TGTGCCAGCAGTTTAGGGCAGCCGGGAGCTGAAGCTTTCTTT
J: TRBJ2-7; size: -; V: TRBV9; D: TRBD2; CDR3: CASSIGSGTSVHYEQYF; DNA: TGTGCCAGCAGCATAGGGTCTGGGACTAGCGTACACTACGAGCAGTACTTC
J: TRBJ1-2; size: -; V: TRBV28; D: -; CDR3: CASMGQGNYGYTF; DNA: TGTGCCAGCATGGGTCAGGGAAACTATGGCTACACCTTC
J: TRBJ2-7; size: -; V: TRBV4-1; D: TRBD1; CDR3: CASSQDQGVGLFSEQYF; DNA: TGCGCCAGCAGCCAAGATCAGGGGGTAGGTTTGTTCTCCGAGCAGTACTTC
J: TRBJ1-6; size: -; V: TRBV30; D: TRBD1; CDR3: CAWSPGTGGLALHF; DNA: TGTGCCTGGAGTCCCGGGACAGGGGGTTTGGCCCTCCACTTT
J: TRBJ2-5; size: few; V: TRBV4-1; D: -; CDR3: CASSQVGGRETQYF; DNA: TGCGCCAGCAGCCAAGTCGGCGGCCGGGAGACCCAGTACTTC
J: TRBJ2-7; size: -; V: TRBV7-6; D: -; CDR3: CASSQQESYEQYF; DNA: TGTGCCAGCAGCCAACAGGAGAGCTACGAGCAGTACTTC
J: TRBJ2-7; size: -; V: TRBV5-5; D: -; CDR3: CASSRQVVASTYEQYF; DNA: TGTGCCAGCAGCCGACAGGTAGTAGCTTCGACCTACGAGCAGTACTTC
J: TRBJ1-6; size: -; V: TRBV6-4; D: -; CDR3: CASSGWDNNSPLHF; DNA: TGTGCCAGCAGTGGGTGGGACAATAATTCACCCCTCCACTTT
J: TRBJ2-2; size: -; V: TRBV3-1/TRBV3-2; D: TRBD2; CDR3: CASSLLAGEAGELFF; DNA: TGTGCCAGCAGCCTACTAGCGGGAGAGGCCGGGGAGCTGTTTTTT
J: TRBJ2-7; size: -; V: TRBV5-1; D: -; CDR3: CASSGGGYEQYF; DNA: TGCGCCAGCAGCGGTGGAGGGTACGAGCAGTACTTC
J: TRBJ2-3; size: -; V: TRBV7-6; D: -; CDR3: CASSPELNTDTQYF; DNA: TGTGCCAGCAGCCCCGAACTAAACACAGATACGCAGTATTTT
J: TRBJ2-7; size: -; V: TRBV29-1; D: -; CDR3: CSPQWATSRSEQYF; DNA: TGCAGCCCGCAGTGGGCTACTTCGCGATCCGAGCAGTACTTC
J: TRBJ2-7; size: -; V: TRBV11-1; D: TRBD1; CDR3: CASSSDRAEQYF; DNA: TGTGCCAGCAGCTCCGACAGGGCCGAGCAGTACTTC
J: TRBJ2-7; size: once; V: TRBV28; D: -; CDR3: CASSSLGGPSSYEQYF; DNA: TGTGCCAGCAGTTCCCTCGGAGGGCCCAGCTCCTACGAGCAGTACTTC
J: TRBJ2-5; size: -; V: TRBV18; D: TRBD1; CDR3: CASSLDRVSQETQYF; DNA: TGTGCCAGCTCACTCGACAGGGTATCTCAAGAGACCCAGTACTTC
J: TRBJ1-4; size: -; V: TRBV24-1; D: -; CDR3: CATSDSGATNEKLFF; DNA: TGTGCCACCAGTGATTCAGGGGCAACTAATGAAAAACTGTTTTTT
J: TRBJ2-7; size: -; V: TRBV19; D: -; CDR3: CASSPRTTTYEQYF; DNA: TGTGCCAGTAGTCCCCGGACTACGACCTACGAGCAGTACTTC
J: TRBJ2-3; size: -; V: TRBV6-5; D: -; CDR3: CASSYSAASTDTQYF; DNA: TGTGCCAGCAGTTACTCGGCGGCTAGCACAGATACGCAGTATTTT
J: TRBJ1-3; size: -; V: TRBV28; D: TRBD1; CDR3: CASSDDRAAGNTIYF; DNA: TGTGCCAGCAGTGATGACAGGGCGGCGGGAAACACCATATATTTT
J: TRBJ1-5; size: -; V: TRBV15; D: -; CDR3: CATSRDTTVNQPQHF; DNA: TGTGCCACCAGCAGAGATACAACAGTCAATCAGCCCCAGCATTTT
J: TRBJ2-7; size: -; V: TRBV5-4; D: -; CDR3: CASSPSGTHEQYF; DNA: TGTGCCAGCAGCCCATCGGGTACCCACGAGCAGTACTTC
J: TRBJ2-6; size: -; V: TRBV5-8; D: TRBD1; CDR3: CASSPGTGSPKLSGANVLTF; DNA: TGTGCCAGCAGCCCTGGGACAGGGAGCCCCAAACTCTCTGGGGCCAACGTCCTGACTTTC
J: TRBJ2-7; size: -; V: TRBV28; D: TRBD2; CDR3: CASSLGASGGYEQYF; DNA: TGTGCCAGCAGTTTAGGAGCTAGCGGGGGATACGAGCAGTACTTC
J: TRBJ2-7; size: -; V: TRBV7-6; D: -; CDR3: CASSLGGAGVYEQYF; DNA: TGTGCCAGCAGCTTAGGTGGGGCAGGCGTCTACGAGCAGTACTTC
J: TRBJ2-7; size: few; V: TRBV7-6; D: TRBD2; CDR3: CASSRRGGYEQYF; DNA: TGTGCCAGCAGCCGGCGGGGGGGCTACGAGCAGTACTTC
J: TRBJ2-7; size: -; V: TRBV23-1; D: TRBD2; CDR3: CASSPPRRREDYEQYF; DNA: TGCGCCAGCAGTCCCCCCCGGCGGCGGGAGGACTACGAGCAGTACTTC
J: TRBJ1-1; size: few; V: TRBV5-1; D: -; CDR3: CASSLGTRVLTEAFF; DNA: TGCGCCAGCAGCTTGGGGACGAGGGTCCTCACTGAAGCTTTCTTT
J: TRBJ2-3; size: -; V: TRBV28; D: -; CDR3: CASSLPGDTQYF; DNA: TGTGCCAGCAGTTTGCCGGGGGATACGCAGTATTTT
J: TRBJ1-6; size: few; V: TRBV2; D: TRBD1; CDR3: CASSSPDRSNNSPLHF; DNA: TGTGCCAGCAGTTCTCCGGACAGGTCTAACAATTCACCCCTCCACTTT
J: TRBJ2-3; size: -; V: TRBV18; D: -; CDR3: CASSPRRTDTQYF; DNA: TGTGCCAGCTCACCAAGGAGAACAGATACGCAGTATTTT
J: TRBJ2-1; size: -; V: TRBV9; D: TRBD1; CDR3: CASSPTGTGYNEQFF; DNA: TGTGCCAGCAGCCCCACCGGGACAGGTTACAATGAGCAGTTCTTC
J: TRBJ2-7; size: -; V: TRBV27; D: TRBD2; CDR3: CASSLGLAYEQYF; DNA: TGTGCCAGCAGTTTAGGACTAGCCTACGAGCAGTACTTC
J: TRBJ2-7; size: -; V: TRBV18; D: -; CDR3: CASSPVALSGEQYF; DNA: TGTGCCAGCTCACCAGTGGCCCTTTCGGGGGAGCAGTACTTC
J: TRBJ2-7; size: -; V: TRBV12-3/TRBV12-4; D: -; CDR3: CASSRPGTWEQYF; DNA: TGTGCCAGCAGCCGCCCGGGGACTTGGGAGCAGTACTTC
J: TRBJ2-7; size: -; V: TRBV5-4; D: TRBD2; CDR3: CASSYPRGLAGDEQYF; DNA: TGTGCCAGCAGTTACCCTCGTGGACTAGCGGGAGACGAGCAGTACTTC
J: TRBJ2-5; size: once; V: TRBV5-4; D: TRBD2; CDR3: CASSLTSGQQETQYF; DNA: TGTGCCAGCAGCTTGACTAGCGGGCAGCAAGAGACCCAGTACTTC
J: TRBJ2-7; size: -; V: TRBV5-1; D: -; CDR3: CASSGLGDEQYF; DNA: TGCGCCAGCAGTGGTCTCGGGGACGAGCAGTACTTC
J: TRBJ1-2; size: -; V: TRBV19; D: -; CDR3: CASSIEKANYGYTF; DNA: TGTGCCAGTAGTATTGAGAAAGCTAACTATGGCTACACCTTC
J: TRBJ2-6; size: few; V: TRBV7-6; D: -; CDR3: CASSLGSPGANVLTF; DNA: TGTGCCAGCAGCTTAGGTTCTCCTGGGGCCAACGTCCTGACTTTC
J: TRBJ1-6; size: -; V: TRBV23-1; D: -; CDR3: CASIGRGNSPLHF; DNA: TGCGCCAGCATCGGGAGGGGGAACTCACCCCTCCACTTT
J: TRBJ1-2; size: -; V: TRBV10-2; D: TRBD1; CDR3: CASHTGTGHGYTF; DNA: TGCGCCAGTCACACCGGGACAGGGCATGGCTACACCTTC
J: TRBJ2-7; size: -; V: TRBV7-2; D: TRBD2; CDR3: CASSPSSGRSYEQYF; DNA: TGTGCCAGCAGCCCTTCTAGCGGGAGATCCTACGAGCAGTACTTC
J: TRBJ1-6; size: -; V: TRBV10-3; D: -; CDR3: CAISEEGSPLHF; DNA: TGTGCCATCAGTGAAGAGGGTTCACCCCTCCACTTT
J: TRBJ2-2; size: -; V: TRBV10-3; D: TRBD2; CDR3: CAISIRGGGELFF; DNA: TGTGCCATCAGCATCCGGGGGGGCGGGGAGCTGTTTTTT
J: TRBJ1-2; size: -; V: TRBV28; D: -; CDR3: CASSLSSRESGYTF; DNA: TGTGCCAGCAGTTTATCCTCCCGGGAGAGTGGCTACACCTTC
J: TRBJ2-1; size: -; V: TRBV7-6; D: TRBD2; CDR3: CASSPSGRASSYNEQFF; DNA: TGTGCCAGCAGCCCTAGCGGCCGCGCTAGCTCCTACAATGAGCAGTTCTTC
J: TRBJ2-5; size: -; V: TRBV3-1/TRBV3-2; D: -; CDR3: CASSLPGTPGETQYF; DNA: TGTGCCAGCAGCCTCCCCGGGACTCCCGGGGAGACCCAGTACTTC
J: TRBJ2-7; size: -; V: TRBV11-2; D: -; CDR3: CASSFTGGVYEQYF; DNA: TGTGCCAGCAGCTTTACCGGGGGTGTTTACGAGCAGTACTTC